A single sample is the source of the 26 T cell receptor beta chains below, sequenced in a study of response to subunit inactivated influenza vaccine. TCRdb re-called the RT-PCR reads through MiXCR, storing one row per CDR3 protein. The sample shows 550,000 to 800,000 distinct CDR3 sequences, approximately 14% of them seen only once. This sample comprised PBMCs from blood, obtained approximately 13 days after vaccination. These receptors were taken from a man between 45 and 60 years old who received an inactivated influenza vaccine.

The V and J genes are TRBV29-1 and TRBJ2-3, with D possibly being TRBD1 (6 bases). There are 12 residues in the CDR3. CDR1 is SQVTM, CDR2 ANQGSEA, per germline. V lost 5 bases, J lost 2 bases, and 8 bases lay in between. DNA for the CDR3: TGCAGCGTTTGGGACACCACAGATACGCAGTATTTT. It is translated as CSVWDTTDTQYF.

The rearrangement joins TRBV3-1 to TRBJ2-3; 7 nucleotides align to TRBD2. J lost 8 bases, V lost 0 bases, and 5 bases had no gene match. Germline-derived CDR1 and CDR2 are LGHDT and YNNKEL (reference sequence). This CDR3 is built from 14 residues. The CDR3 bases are TGTGCCAGCAGCCAAGATCGAAGCGGGGTTACGCAGTATTTT. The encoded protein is CASSQDRSGVTQYF.

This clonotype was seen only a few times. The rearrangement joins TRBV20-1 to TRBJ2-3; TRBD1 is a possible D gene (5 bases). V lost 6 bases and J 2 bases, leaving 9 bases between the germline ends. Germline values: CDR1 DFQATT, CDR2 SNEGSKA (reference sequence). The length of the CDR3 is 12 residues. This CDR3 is CSARQFTDTQYF. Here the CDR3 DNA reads TGCAGTGCCCGACAGTTCACAGATACGCAGTATTTT.

CDR3 region: CASSFGRYYEQYF. CDR3 bases: TGTGCCAGCAGCTTTGGACGGTACTACGAGCAGTACTTC. The chain is built from TRBV5-8 and TRBJ2-7, with D unclear. Between the trimmed V and J ends, which lost 2 bases and 3 bases, there was a span of 9 bases. Germline assignment: CDR1 SGHTS and CDR2 YDEGEE. CDR3 length equals 13 residues. The complete variable domain, with remaining parts taken from reference TRBV5-8 and TRBJ2-7, reads EAGVTQSPTHLIKTRGQQATLRCSPISGHTSVYWYQQALGLGLQFLLWYDEGEERNRGNFPPRFSGRQFPNYSSELNVNALELEDSALYLCASSFGRYYEQYFGPGTRLTVT.

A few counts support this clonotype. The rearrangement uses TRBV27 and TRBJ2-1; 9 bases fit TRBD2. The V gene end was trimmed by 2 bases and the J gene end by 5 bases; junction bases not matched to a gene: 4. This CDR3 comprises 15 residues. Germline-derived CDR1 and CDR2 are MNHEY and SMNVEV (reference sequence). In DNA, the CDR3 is TGTGCCAGCAGTTTAACGGGACTAGCAAACAATGAGCAGTTCTTC. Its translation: CASSLTGLANNEQFF.

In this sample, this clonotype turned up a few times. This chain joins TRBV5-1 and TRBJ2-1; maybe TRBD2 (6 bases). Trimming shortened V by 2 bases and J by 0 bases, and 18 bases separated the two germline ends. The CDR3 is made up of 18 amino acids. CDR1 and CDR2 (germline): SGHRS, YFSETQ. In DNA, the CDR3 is TGCGCCAGCAGCTTATTTTTAATTGTCGGGAGCTCCTACAATGAGCAGTTCTTC. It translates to CASSLFLIVGSSYNEQFF.

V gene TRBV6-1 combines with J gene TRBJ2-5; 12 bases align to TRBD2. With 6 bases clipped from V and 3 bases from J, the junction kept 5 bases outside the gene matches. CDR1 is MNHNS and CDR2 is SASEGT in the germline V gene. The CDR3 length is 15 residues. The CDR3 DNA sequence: TGTGCCAGCAGGCCTAGCGGGGGGGCAAAAGAGACCCAGTACTTC. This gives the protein CASRPSGGAKETQYF.

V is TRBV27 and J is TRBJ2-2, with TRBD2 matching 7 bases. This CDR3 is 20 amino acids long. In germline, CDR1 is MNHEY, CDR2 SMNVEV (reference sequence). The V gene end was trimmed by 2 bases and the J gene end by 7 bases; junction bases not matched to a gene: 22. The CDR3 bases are TGTGCCAGCAGTTTAAGGGGCTATGTCCGAGGGAGGGCCTTGGGCGGGGAGCTGTTTTTT. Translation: CASSLRGYVRGRALGGELFF.

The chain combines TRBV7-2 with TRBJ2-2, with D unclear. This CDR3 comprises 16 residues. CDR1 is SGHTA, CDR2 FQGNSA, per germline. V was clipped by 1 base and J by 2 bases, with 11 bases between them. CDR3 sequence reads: CASSLGGAPNTGELFF. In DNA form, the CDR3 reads TGTGCCAGCAGCTTAGGTGGCGCTCCCAACACCGGGGAGCTGTTTTTT.

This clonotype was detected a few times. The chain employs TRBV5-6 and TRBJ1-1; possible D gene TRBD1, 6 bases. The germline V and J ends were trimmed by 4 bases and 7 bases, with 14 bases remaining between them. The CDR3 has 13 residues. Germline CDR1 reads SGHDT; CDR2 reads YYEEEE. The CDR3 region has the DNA TGTGCCAGCAGCACCCAGGGGTGGAGTGAAGCTTTCTTT. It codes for CASSTQGWSEAFF.

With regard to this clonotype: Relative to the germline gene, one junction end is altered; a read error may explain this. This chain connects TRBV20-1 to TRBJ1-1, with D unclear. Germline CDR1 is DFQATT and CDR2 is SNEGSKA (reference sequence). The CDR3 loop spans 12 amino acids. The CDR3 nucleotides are TGCCGTGCTAGAGATCCCGGGCGTGAAGCTTTCTTT. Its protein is CRARDPGREAFF.

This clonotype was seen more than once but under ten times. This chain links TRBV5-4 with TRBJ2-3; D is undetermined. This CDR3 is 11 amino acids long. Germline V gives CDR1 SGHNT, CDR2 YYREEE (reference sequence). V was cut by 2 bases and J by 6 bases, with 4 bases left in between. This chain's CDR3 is CASSFDDTQYF. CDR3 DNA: TGTGCCAGCAGCTTTGACGATACGCAGTATTTT.

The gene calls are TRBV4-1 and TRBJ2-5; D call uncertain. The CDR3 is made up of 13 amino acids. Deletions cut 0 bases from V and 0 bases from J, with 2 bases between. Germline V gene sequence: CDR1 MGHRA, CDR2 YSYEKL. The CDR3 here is CASSQENQETQYF. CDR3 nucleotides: TGCGCCAGCAGCCAAGAGAACCAAGAGACCCAGTACTTC.

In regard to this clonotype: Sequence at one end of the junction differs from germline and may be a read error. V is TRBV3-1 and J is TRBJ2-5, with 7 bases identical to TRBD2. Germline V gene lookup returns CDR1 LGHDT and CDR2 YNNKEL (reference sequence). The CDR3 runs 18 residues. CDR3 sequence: CTSCFGFRWGGGQETQYF. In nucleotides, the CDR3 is TGTACCAGCTGTTTTGGGTTTCGGTGGGGGGGAGGACAAGAGACCCAGTACTTC.

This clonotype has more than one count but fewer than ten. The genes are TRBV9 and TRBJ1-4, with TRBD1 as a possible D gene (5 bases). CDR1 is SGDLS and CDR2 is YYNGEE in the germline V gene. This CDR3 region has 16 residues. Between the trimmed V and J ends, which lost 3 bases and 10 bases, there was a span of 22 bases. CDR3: CASSEGLGQGSRKLFF. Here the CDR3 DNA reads TGTGCCAGCAGCGAGGGCCTGGGGCAGGGCTCCAGAAAACTGTTTTTT. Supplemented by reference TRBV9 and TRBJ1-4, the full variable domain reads DSGVTQTPKHLITATGQRVTLRCSPRSGDLSVYWYQQSLDQGLQFLIQYYNGEERAKGNILERFSAQQFPDLHSELNLSSLELGDSALYFCASSEGLGQGSRKLFFGSGTQLSVL.

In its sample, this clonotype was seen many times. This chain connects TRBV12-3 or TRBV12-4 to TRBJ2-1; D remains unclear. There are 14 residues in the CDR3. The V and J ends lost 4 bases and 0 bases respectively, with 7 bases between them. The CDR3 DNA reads TGTGCCAGCAGTTCTGGGAACTCCTACAATGAGCAGTTCTTC. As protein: CASSSGNSYNEQFF.

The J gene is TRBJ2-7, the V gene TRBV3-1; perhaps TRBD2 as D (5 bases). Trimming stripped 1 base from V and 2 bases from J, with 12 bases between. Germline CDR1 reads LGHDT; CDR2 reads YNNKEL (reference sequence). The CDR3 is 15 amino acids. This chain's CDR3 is CASSQGDGKPYEQYF. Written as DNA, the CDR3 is TGTGCCAGCAGCCAAGGAGACGGGAAACCCTACGAGCAGTACTTC.

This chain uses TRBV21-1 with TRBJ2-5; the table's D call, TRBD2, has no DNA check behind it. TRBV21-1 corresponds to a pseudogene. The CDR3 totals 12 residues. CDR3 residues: CASERERETQYF. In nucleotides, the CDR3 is TGTGCCAGTGAGCGGGAGAGGGAGACCCAGTACTTC.

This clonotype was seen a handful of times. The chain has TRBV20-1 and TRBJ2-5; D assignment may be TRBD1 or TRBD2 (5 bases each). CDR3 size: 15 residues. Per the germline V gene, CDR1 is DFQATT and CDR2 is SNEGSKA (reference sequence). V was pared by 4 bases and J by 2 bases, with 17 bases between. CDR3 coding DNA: TGCAGTGCTATGGTGGTGGCAGGGAGTCAAGAGACCCAGTACTTC. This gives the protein CSAMVVAGSQETQYF.

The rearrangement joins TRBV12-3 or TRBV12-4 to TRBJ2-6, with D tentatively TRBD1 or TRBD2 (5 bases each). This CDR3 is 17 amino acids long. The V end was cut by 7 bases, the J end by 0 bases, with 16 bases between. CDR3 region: CASMRGAGTSGANVLTF. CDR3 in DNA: TGTGCCAGCATGAGAGGAGCAGGGACCTCTGGGGCCAACGTCCTGACTTTC.

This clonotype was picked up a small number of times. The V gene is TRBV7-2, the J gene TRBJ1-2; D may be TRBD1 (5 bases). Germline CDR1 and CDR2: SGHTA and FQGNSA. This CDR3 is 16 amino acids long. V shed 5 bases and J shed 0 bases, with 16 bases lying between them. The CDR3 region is CASSPVWGSSNYGYTF. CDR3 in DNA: TGTGCCAGCAGCCCCGTTTGGGGGTCCTCTAACTATGGCTACACCTTC.

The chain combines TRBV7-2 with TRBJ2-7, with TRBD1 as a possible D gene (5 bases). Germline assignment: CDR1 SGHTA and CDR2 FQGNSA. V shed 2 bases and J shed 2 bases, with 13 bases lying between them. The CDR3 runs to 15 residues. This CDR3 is CASSLTSGIPYEQYF. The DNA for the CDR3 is TGTGCCAGCAGCTTAACTTCAGGGATTCCCTACGAGCAGTACTTC.

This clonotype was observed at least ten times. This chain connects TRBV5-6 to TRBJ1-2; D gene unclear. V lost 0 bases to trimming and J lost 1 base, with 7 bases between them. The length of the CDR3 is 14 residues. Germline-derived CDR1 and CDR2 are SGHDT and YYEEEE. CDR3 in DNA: TGTGCCAGCAGCTTGGCCGGGTTTAACTATGGCTACACCTTC. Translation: CASSLAGFNYGYTF.

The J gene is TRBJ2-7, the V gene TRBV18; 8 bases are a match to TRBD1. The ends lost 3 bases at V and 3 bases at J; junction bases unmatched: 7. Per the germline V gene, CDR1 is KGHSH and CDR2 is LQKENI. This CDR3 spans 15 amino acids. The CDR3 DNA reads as TGTGCCAGCTCACCTGGACAGGGAATGTACTACGAGCAGTACTTC. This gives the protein CASSPGQGMYYEQYF.

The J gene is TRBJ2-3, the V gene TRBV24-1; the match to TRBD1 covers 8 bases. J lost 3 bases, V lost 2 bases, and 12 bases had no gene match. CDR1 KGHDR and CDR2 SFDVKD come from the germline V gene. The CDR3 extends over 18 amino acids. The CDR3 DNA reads TGTGCCACCAGTGATTCCGGGACAGGTTTTGATAGGACAGATACGCAGTATTTT. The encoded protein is CATSDSGTGFDRTDTQYF.

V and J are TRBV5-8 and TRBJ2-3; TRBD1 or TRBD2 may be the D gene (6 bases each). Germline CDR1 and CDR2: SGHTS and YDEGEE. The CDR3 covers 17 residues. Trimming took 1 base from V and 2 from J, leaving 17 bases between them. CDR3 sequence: CASSLKFSGGPTDTQYF. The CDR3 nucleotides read TGTGCCAGCAGCTTGAAGTTTTCCGGGGGCCCCACAGATACGCAGTATTTT.